What follows is one T cell receptor beta chain and its context. The source of the sample is a study of CD8 T cells in ankylosing spondylitis. The CDR3 contains 15 residues. With 3 bases clipped from V and 6 bases from J, the junction kept 8 bases outside the gene matches. CDR1 is KGHSH and CDR2 is LQKENI in the germline V gene. One entry per CDR3 protein results from TCRdb running MiXCR on the 5' RACE reads. The repertoire holds about 96,000 distinct CDR3 sequences, around 30% seen once, with approximately 59% in the top ten. V gene TRBV18 combines with J gene TRBJ2-1; 7 bases align to TRBD2. This receptor was taken from a male donor with ankylosing spondylitis or in good health (not recorded which). Source material: blood, either unsorted or a sorted T cell fraction (not recorded which). The chain's CDR3 is CASSPSETSFNEQFF. CDR3 nucleotide sequence: TGTGCCAGCTCACCTAGTGAGACTAGCTTCAATGAGCAGTTCTTC. The variable domain in full, with the rest retrieved from reference TRBV18 and TRBJ2-1, is NAGVMQNPRHLVRRRGQEARLRCSPMKGHSHVYWYRQLPEEGLKFMVYLQKENIIDESGMPKERFSAEFPKEGPSILRIQQVVRGDSAAYFCASSPSETSFNEQFFGPGTRLTVL.